The next 20 T cell receptor beta chains were all read from a single sample in a study of T-cell memory formation after mild COVID-19. TCRdb ran MiXCR on the 5' RACE reads and lists one entry per CDR3 protein. Among some 450,000 distinct CDR3 sequences listed, around 19% were seen once. Sequenced: PBMCs or a T cell subset sorted from them (not recorded which). The receptors here all came from an adult woman who had mild COVID-19 (a few samples of this study predate the infection). Cell type and time point are not known.

The chain employs TRBV7-9 and TRBJ1-5; D is perhaps TRBD1 (5 bases). The germline V and J ends were trimmed by 5 bases and 4 bases, with 15 bases remaining between them. This CDR3 is 15 amino acids long. CDR1 is SEHNR and CDR2 is FQNEAQ in the germline V gene (reference sequence). This CDR3 reads CASSIGTAENQPQHF. The CDR3 DNA reads TGTGCCAGCAGCATTGGGACTGCAGAAAATCAGCCCCAGCATTTT.

The chain joins TRBV2 to TRBJ2-5; 13 bases agree with TRBD2. The junction had 1 base not matched to a gene; V was cut back by 1 base and J by 5 bases. Germline V lookup: CDR1 SNHLY, CDR2 FYNNEI. CDR3 length equals 15 residues. The CDR3 DNA sequence: TGTGCCAGCAGTGAAGGGACTAGCGGGAGCGAGACCCAGTACTTC. It yields the protein CASSEGTSGSETQYF.

This clonotype was found a few times. The rearrangement uses TRBV27 and TRBJ2-3; the D gene is possibly TRBD1 (6 bases). Germline values: CDR1 MNHEY, CDR2 SMNVEV (reference sequence). The CDR3 contains 15 residues. Trimming took off 3 bases at V and 0 bases at J, with 10 bases between the two ends. The CDR3 sequence: CASSFGQYSTDTQYF. CDR3 nucleotide sequence: TGTGCCAGCAGTTTCGGACAGTATAGCACAGATACGCAGTATTTT.

The CDR3: CATGAGNGGLDEQFF. The CDR3 nucleotides are TGCGCCACAGGGGCCGGGAATGGTGGGTTAGATGAGCAGTTCTTC. This sequence joins TRBV5-1 and TRBJ2-1, with TRBD1 as a possible D gene (6 bases). Trimming removed 9 bases from V and 8 bases from J, with 24 bases in between. The germline V gene encodes CDR1 SGHRS and CDR2 YFSETQ. This CDR3 has 15 residues.

This clonotype was observed a few times. The chain carries TRBV5-5 and TRBJ1-1; perhaps TRBD1 as D (6 bases). Germline V lookup: CDR1 SGHKS, CDR2 YYEKEE (reference sequence). V lost 4 bases to trimming and J lost 0 bases, with 13 bases between them. This CDR3 comprises 15 residues. The CDR3 bases are TGTGCCAGCAGCGGGGGCGGCCTCATGAACACTGAAGCTTTCTTT. Its protein product is CASSGGGLMNTEAFF.

This clonotype was picked up many times. The chain has TRBV19 and TRBJ2-1; TRBD2 aligns across 8 bases. Germline lookup yields CDR1 LNHDA and CDR2 SQIVND (reference sequence). The CDR3 consists of 15 residues. Trimming cost V 3 bases and J 6 bases; bases outside gene matches: 7. CDR3 residues: CASSIAGGGSNEQFF. As DNA, the CDR3 is TGTGCCAGTAGTATTGCTGGCGGGGGGAGCAATGAGCAGTTCTTC. The variable domain in full, completed from reference TRBV19 and TRBJ2-1, reads DGGITQSPKYLFRKEGQNVTLSCEQNLNHDAMYWYRQDPGQGLRLIYYSQIVNDFQKGDIAEGYSVSREKKESFPLTVTSAQKNPTAFYLCASSIAGGGSNEQFFGPGTRLTVL.

The sample holds a few counts of this clonotype. The chain uses TRBV11-3 and TRBJ1-6; TRBD1 matches 7 bases. The J segment lost 8 bases and the V segment lost 3 bases, leaving 7 bases of the junction unmatched. Germline V gene data show CDR1 as SGHNT and CDR2 as YENEEA. The CDR3 covers 15 residues. CDR3 DNA sequence: TGTGCCAGCAGCTTCGTCCGGGACAGAGATTCACCCCTCCACTTT. Amino acids: CASSFVRDRDSPLHF. The complete variable domain, with remaining parts taken from reference TRBV11-3 and TRBJ1-6, reads EAGVVQSPRYKIIEKKQPVAFWCNPISGHNTLYWYLQNLGQGPELLIRYENEEAVDDSQLPKDRFSAERLKGVDSTLKIQPAELGDSAVYLCASSFVRDRDSPLHFGNGTRLTVT.

This clonotype was recorded a few times. The CDR3 DNA sequence: TGTGCCAGCAAGCTTAGGGGTCGGGGCAGGGGCTACTACAATGAGCAGTTCTTC. This codes for CASKLRGRGRGYYNEQFF. The genes are TRBV7-8 and TRBJ2-1; D perhaps matches TRBD1 (6 bases). Germline V lookup: CDR1 SGHVS, CDR2 FQNEAQ. This CDR3 has 18 residues. Deletions cut 7 bases from V and 3 bases from J, with 25 bases between.

This clonotype was seen a few times. This rearrangement joins TRBV13 to TRBJ2-7, with a tentative D call TRBD1 (7 bases). The CDR3 has 17 residues. Trimming left V 5 bases short and J 4 bases short, with 24 bases between. Germline loops: CDR1 PRHDT, CDR2 FYEKMQ (reference sequence). The CDR3 region has the DNA TGTGCCAGCAGCCCAGAGGGGGCGGAGACTAGGCGGTACGAGCAGTACTTC. It yields the protein CASSPEGAETRRYEQYF.

The chain couples TRBV7-2 to TRBJ2-3, with a weak D call TRBD1 (6 bases). Trimming removed 5 bases from V and 1 base from J, with 13 bases in between. The CDR3 consists of 15 residues. CDR1 and CDR2 (germline): SGHTA, FQGNSA. CDR3 nucleotide sequence: TGTGCCAGCAGCATCGGTGGGGGCCGCACAGATACGCAGTATTTT. Translating gives CASSIGGGRTDTQYF. Based on the CDR3 plus reference TRBV7-2 and TRBJ2-3, the full variable domain is GAGVSQSPSNKVTEKGKDVELRCDPISGHTALYWYRQSLGQGLEFLIYFQGNSAPDKSGLPSDRFSAERTGGSVSTLTIQRTQQEDSAVYLCASSIGGGRTDTQYFGPGTRLTVL.

V and J are TRBV9 and TRBJ2-7; D unresolved. Germline-derived CDR1 and CDR2 are SGDLS and YYNGEE. The V gene lost 4 bases and the J gene lost 7 bases, with 9 bases spanning the gap. This CDR3 has 11 amino acids. The CDR3 region has the DNA TGTGCCAGCAGCCCACCACGAGAGCAGTACTTC. It codes for CASSPPREQYF. Using reference TRBV9 and TRBJ2-7 for the parts outside the CDR3, the full variable domain is DSGVTQTPKHLITATGQRVTLRCSPRSGDLSVYWYQQSLDQGLQFLIQYYNGEERAKGNILERFSAQQFPDLHSELNLSSLELGDSALYFCASSPPREQYFGPGTRLTVT.

The gene calls are TRBV9 and TRBJ2-7; possibly TRBD2 for D (6 bases). The germline gives CDR1 SGDLS, CDR2 YYNGEE. Trimming cost V 6 bases and J 6 bases, with 22 bases left between them. CDR3 size: 15 residues. The CDR3 loop is CASNPSGTPFGEQYF. For the CDR3, the DNA is TGTGCCAGCAACCCATCCGGGACTCCCTTTGGCGAGCAGTACTTC.

This clonotype was seen repeatedly, ten times or more. V is TRBV9 and J is TRBJ1-2; 9 bases fit TRBD1. In germline, CDR1 is SGDLS, CDR2 YYNGEE. The CDR3 sequence is 15 residues long. V lost 2 bases to trimming and J lost 4 bases; unmatched junction nucleotides: 6. The CDR3, as DNA: TGTGCCAGCAGCGTCATGGACAGGGGCCCCTATGGCTACACCTTC. Translating it yields CASSVMDRGPYGYTF.

In this sample, this clonotype turned up a few times. The chain carries TRBV21-1 and TRBJ1-1. TRBV21-1 is designated a pseudogene. The CDR3 is 13 residues long. Written as DNA, the CDR3 is TGTGCCGGAGACCCTGGACCCTCACCCGAAGCTTTCTTT. Amino acids: CAGDPGPSPEAFF.

This clonotype was seen only a few times. CDR3 DNA: TGTGCCAGCAGTGAACTCCAGGGCTCTGGAAACACCATATATTTT. Its protein product is CASSELQGSGNTIYF. This chain connects TRBV2 to TRBJ1-3; a weak D match, TRBD1 (5 bases). V was clipped by 2 bases and J by 0 bases, with 8 bases between them. Germline V gives CDR1 SNHLY, CDR2 FYNNEI. The CDR3 sequence is 15 residues long.

The chain is built from TRBV6-2 or TRBV6-3 and TRBJ2-4; no clear D gene. The CDR3 sequence is 13 residues long. Germline lookup yields CDR1 MNHEY and CDR2 SVGEGT. Trimming left V 6 bases short and J 7 bases short, with 13 bases between. CDR3 sequence reads: CASSQTSANIQYF. The CDR3 region has the DNA TGTGCCAGCAGCCAGACAAGCGCGAACATTCAGTACTTC.

The CDR3 sequence: CASSAYRGSYEQYF. Here the CDR3 DNA reads TGTGCCAGCAGTGCCTACAGGGGATCCTACGAGCAGTACTTC. The rearrangement uses TRBV6-1 and TRBJ2-7, with 7 positions matching TRBD1. The CDR3 runs 14 residues. V trimming: 4 bases; J trimming: 1 base; junction bases outside the gene matches: 4. Per the germline V gene, CDR1 is MNHNS and CDR2 is SASEGT.

This clonotype was seen ten or more times. The chain carries TRBV5-1 and TRBJ2-3, with unresolved D. Germline V gives CDR1 SGHRS, CDR2 YFSETQ. V dropped 4 bases and J dropped 2 bases, with 11 bases sitting between them. This CDR3 is 14 amino acids long. CDR3 in amino acids: CASSPRFLTDTQYF. CDR3 sequence (DNA): TGCGCCAGCAGCCCTAGGTTTCTCACAGATACGCAGTATTTT.

The chain recombines TRBV11-2 with TRBJ1-3, with unresolved D. V dropped 1 base and J dropped 0 bases, with 10 bases sitting between them. This CDR3 contains 16 residues. Germline CDR1 SGHAT, CDR2 FQNNGV. The CDR3 DNA reads as TGTGCCAGCAGCTTAGGACCGGGTGGCTCTGGAAACACCATATATTTT. Protein sequence: CASSLGPGGSGNTIYF.

This rearrangement joins TRBV27 to TRBJ2-7; D not certain. The germline V gene encodes CDR1 MNHEY and CDR2 SMNVEV (reference sequence). The CDR3 consists of 14 residues. Trimming took 4 bases from V and 3 from J, leaving 13 bases between them. This CDR3 reads CASSSLRADYEQYF. Written as DNA, the CDR3 is TGTGCCAGCAGTTCACTCCGCGCCGACTACGAGCAGTACTTC.